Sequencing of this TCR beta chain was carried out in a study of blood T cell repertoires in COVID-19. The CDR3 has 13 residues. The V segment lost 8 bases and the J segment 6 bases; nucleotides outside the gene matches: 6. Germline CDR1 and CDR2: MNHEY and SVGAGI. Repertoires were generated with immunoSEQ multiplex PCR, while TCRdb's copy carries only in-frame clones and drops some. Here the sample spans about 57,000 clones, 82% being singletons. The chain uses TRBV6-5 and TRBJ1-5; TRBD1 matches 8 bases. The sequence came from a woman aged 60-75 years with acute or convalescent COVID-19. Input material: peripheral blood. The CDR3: CASRQGPLQPQHF. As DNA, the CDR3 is TGTGCCAGCCGACAGGGGCCCCTTCAGCCCCAGCATTTT.